The clone carrying this TCR beta chain appeared a few times. Its antigen remains unknown. This sample is drawn from a study of cytomegalovirus exposure and HLA in healthy donors. Study context: A later analysis reported the same platform for the 100 to 150 validation repertoires and the 500 to 700 first-cohort repertoires. Study-level points and caveats: Specificity of three CMV-associated chains for CMV antigens was verified in vitro.

The protocol was immunoSEQ multiplex PCR, while the TCRdb copy is restricted to in-frame clones and leaves out a portion. The table includes some 350,000 clones, about 85% detected once. The germline V gene encodes CDR1 KGHSH and CDR2 LQKENI. The ends lost 3 bases at V and 7 bases at J; junction bases unmatched: 6. The CDR3 is 14 residues long. The donors were members of the validation cohort comprising over a hundred subjects, separate from the roughly 730-subject first cohort. This chain links TRBV18 with TRBJ1-2, with TRBD1 identical over 9 bases. Sequenced input: PBMCs. This TCR derives from a woman aged 25 to 39 in good health and CMV-seropositive. In nucleotides, the CDR3 is TGTGCCAGCTCACCCCCCGGGACAGGGTTTGGCTACACCTTC. Its translation is CASSPPGTGFGYTF.